A single sample is the source of the 30 T cell receptor beta chains below, sequenced in a study of T-cell reconstitution after alpha-beta-depleted transplantation in children (dated by TCRdb to about 2016). Libraries were prepared through PCR. For sequencing, an Illumina HiSeq 2500 was employed. To normalize quantification of the TCRbeta repertoire, the TCR libraries were built with molecular barcoding that relied on unique molecular identifiers. In TCRdb, the public reads were trimmed at Q25 with fastp and aligned with MiXCR, with productive beta chains retained. Each CDR3 protein gets just one entry, which takes the most common genes and DNA from the rows behind it. The sample contains just under 250,000 distinct CDR3 sequences, about 26% of them found a single time. About 2.5% of the sample is held by the ten biggest clonotypes. The treatment or condition label corresponds to: allogeneic hematopoietic cell transplantation with graft depleted of TCRalphabeta T cells and CD19 B cells.

Material: PBMCs, obtained before TCRalphabeta/CD19-depleted stem cell transplant. These receptors were collected from a girl aged 2 to 9 with Fanconi anemia, due to receive a stem cell transplant.

This clonotype was seen at least ten times. CDR3 sequence (DNA): TGTGCCACCAGCAGAAATCATGGGGTGGCCGGGGAGCTGTTTTTT. Translation: CATSRNHGVAGELFF. V and J are TRBV15 and TRBJ2-2; D uncertain. The germline V and J ends were trimmed by 2 bases and 6 bases, with 13 bases remaining between them. Germline-derived CDR1 and CDR2 are LNHNV and YYDKDF (reference sequence). This CDR3 spans 15 amino acids. Supplemented by reference TRBV15 and TRBJ2-2, the full variable domain reads DAMVIQNPRYQVTQFGKPVTLSCSQTLNHNVMYWYQQKSSQAPKLLFHYYDKDFNNEADTPDNFQSRRPNTSFCFLDIRSPGLGDTAMYLCATSRNHGVAGELFFGEGSRLTVL.

This chain connects TRBV10-3 to TRBJ1-3; possibly TRBD1 for D (5 bases). Germline V gene sequence: CDR1 ENHRY, CDR2 SYGVKD. This CDR3 contains 16 residues. V shed 0 bases and J shed 0 bases, with 9 bases lying between them. CDR3 loop: CAISESNRHSGNTIYF. The CDR3 DNA is TGTGCCATCAGTGAGTCGAACAGGCACTCTGGAAACACCATATATTTT.

This clonotype came up a few times. The chain links TRBV7-2 to TRBJ2-1; 9 bases are a match to TRBD2. The CDR3 sequence is 16 residues long. Germline-derived CDR1 and CDR2 are SGHTA and FQGNSA. V lost 1 base and J lost 7; bases outside the gene matches: 8. In nucleotides, the CDR3 is TGTGCCAGCAGCTTAGGGGTGGCGGGGGGGCGGAATGAGCAGTTCTTC. Its translation: CASSLGVAGGRNEQFF.

This clonotype was detected many times. The V gene is TRBV5-5, the J gene TRBJ2-1; D unclear. Trimming took 0 bases from V and 10 from J, leaving 11 bases between them. This CDR3 spans 13 amino acids. Germline loops: CDR1 SGHKS, CDR2 YYEKEE (reference sequence). The CDR3 sequence is CASSLVREWEQFF. The CDR3 DNA reads TGTGCCAGCAGCTTGGTAAGGGAATGGGAGCAGTTCTTC.

This clonotype was recorded a few times. The rearrangement joins TRBV20-1 to TRBJ2-3; the match to TRBD2 covers 9 bases. This CDR3 is built from 14 residues. Germline CDR1 is DFQATT and CDR2 is SNEGSKA (reference sequence). The V segment lost 6 bases and the J segment 0 bases; nucleotides outside the gene matches: 4. DNA for the CDR3: TGCAGTGCAAGACTAGCGGTGAGCACAGATACGCAGTATTTT. This codes for CSARLAVSTDTQYF.

This clonotype turned up a few times. J is TRBJ2-7 and V is TRBV20-1; 8 bases map to TRBD1. Germline values: CDR1 DFQATT, CDR2 SNEGSKA (reference sequence). The CDR3 is 18 residues long. V was pared by 0 bases and J by 3 bases, with 16 bases of the junction left unmatched. The CDR3 loop is CSARDLPRASGQDYEQYF. As DNA, the CDR3 is TGCAGTGCTAGAGACCTCCCGCGGGCGTCGGGACAGGACTACGAGCAGTACTTC.

This rearrangement joins TRBV24-1 to TRBJ2-4, with TRBD1 matching over 8 bases. Trimming removed 2 bases from V and 0 bases from J; junction bases left unmatched: 8. Germline CDR1 KGHDR, CDR2 SFDVKD. The CDR3 runs to 18 residues. The CDR3 region is CATSDSGTGPLAKNIQYF. CDR3 nucleotide sequence: TGTGCCACCAGTGATTCCGGGACAGGCCCCTTAGCCAAAAACATTCAGTACTTC.

This clonotype was observed a handful of times. The chain carries TRBV25-1 and TRBJ2-7, with 12 bases matching TRBD2. V trimming: 3 bases; J trimming: 2 bases; junction bases outside the gene matches: 11. CDR1 MGHDK and CDR2 SYGVNS come from the germline V gene. There are 18 residues in the CDR3. DNA for the CDR3: TGTGCCAGCAGTGATCGACTAGCGGGAGACGTGGACCCCTACGAGCAGTACTTC. Its protein is CASSDRLAGDVDPYEQYF.

J is TRBJ2-7 and V is TRBV20-1, with no clear D. The CDR3 runs 12 residues. The ends were cut back, 3 bases at V and 3 bases at J, with 9 bases in the middle. CDR1 and CDR2 from the germline V gene are DFQATT and SNEGSKA (reference sequence). CDR3 sequence: CSASLTIYEQYF. CDR3 coding DNA: TGCAGTGCTAGCTTGACGATCTACGAGCAGTACTTC.

In this sample, this clonotype turned up a few times. The V call is TRBV20-1, the J call TRBJ2-7; TRBD1 might be the D (6 bases). V was trimmed by 3 bases and J by 4 bases, leaving 10 bases between them. This CDR3 contains 12 residues. Germline V gene sequence: CDR1 DFQATT, CDR2 SNEGSKA (reference sequence). The CDR3 sequence: CSASMGAYEQYF. The CDR3 coding sequence is TGCAGTGCTAGTATGGGGGCTTACGAGCAGTACTTC.

This clonotype has a count of ten or more. V and J are TRBV29-1 and TRBJ2-5; weak D call: TRBD1 (6 bases). Trimming stripped 4 bases from V and 4 bases from J, with 7 bases between. Germline CDR1 reads SQVTM; CDR2 reads ANQGSEA. This CDR3 is built from 11 residues. The CDR3 here is CSVGTAETQYF. Written as DNA, the CDR3 is TGCAGCGTTGGGACAGCAGAGACCCAGTACTTC.

This chain connects TRBV25-1 to TRBJ2-5; tentative D call: TRBD2 (7 bases). Trimming took off 3 bases at V and 4 bases at J, with 12 bases between the two ends. The CDR3 totals 14 residues. The germline CDR1 and CDR2 sequences are MGHDK and SYGVNS. CDR3 in DNA: TGTGCCAGCAGTGAGGGCGGGGGCCGAGAGACCCAGTACTTC. Its protein product is CASSEGGGRETQYF.

This clonotype was recorded at least ten times. The V call is TRBV20-1, the J call TRBJ2-3, with D possibly being TRBD1 (7 bases). V lost 6 bases and J 7 bases, leaving 14 bases between the germline ends. The CDR3 extends over 12 amino acids. Looked up from germline, CDR1 is DFQATT and CDR2 is SNEGSKA (reference sequence). DNA for the CDR3: TGCAGTGCGCTTCAGGGGGGAAATACGCAGTATTTT. Protein product: CSALQGGNTQYF.

This clonotype was seen only a few times. This could be a read error, since a much larger clone is one nucleotide away. This rearrangement joins TRBV29-1 to TRBJ2-6; D unclear. The CDR3 spans 13 residues. Germline CDR1 SQVTM, CDR2 ANQGSEA. The V and J ends lost 3 bases and 0 bases respectively, with 3 bases between them. As DNA, the CDR3 is TGCAGCGTTGAGGGCTCTGGGGCCAACGTCCTGACTTTC. The encoded protein is CSVEGSGANVLTF.

Ten or more counts support this clonotype. The chain has TRBV10-3 and TRBJ2-3; D possibly corresponds to TRBD2 (6 bases). V was clipped by 6 bases and J by 1 base, with 32 bases between them. The CDR3 sequence is 21 residues long. The germline V gene has CDR1 ENHRY and CDR2 SYGVKD. The CDR3 reads CAISLMDSNEWGGTRTDTQYF. The CDR3 region has the DNA TGTGCCATCAGCCTCATGGACTCAAATGAGTGGGGCGGGACGCGCACAGATACGCAGTATTTT.

This clonotype was detected many times. This chain connects TRBV20-1 to TRBJ2-7; TRBD1 matches at 7 bases. After removal of 3 bases from V and 5 bases from J, the junction contained 7 bases not matched to a gene. The CDR3 sequence is 13 residues long. Germline V gene sequence: CDR1 DFQATT, CDR2 SNEGSKA (reference sequence). In DNA, the CDR3 is TGCAGTGCTAGTACCGGACAGGTCCACGAGCAGTACTTC. This gives the protein CSASTGQVHEQYF.

This clonotype has just one count. The chain employs TRBV18 and TRBJ2-1; TRBD2 agrees at 11 bases. Germline values: CDR1 KGHSH, CDR2 LQKENI. The V segment lost 0 bases and the J segment 4 bases; nucleotides outside the gene matches: 5. The CDR3 consists of 17 residues. CDR3 in amino acids: CASSPPQTSGTYNEQFF. The CDR3 coding sequence is TGTGCCAGCTCACCACCCCAGACTAGCGGGACTTACAATGAGCAGTTCTTC. Full variable domain (rest looked up from reference TRBV18 and TRBJ2-1): NAGVMQNPRHLVRRRGQEARLRCSPMKGHSHVYWYRQLPEEGLKFMVYLQKENIIDESGMPKERFSAEFPKEGPSILRIQQVVRGDSAAYFCASSPPQTSGTYNEQFFGPGTRLTVL.

This clonotype was seen at least ten times. The chain links TRBV6-1 to TRBJ2-7; a weak D match, TRBD1 (5 bases). V was cut by 4 bases and J by 0 bases, with 13 bases left in between. The CDR3 has 15 residues. The germline V gene encodes CDR1 MNHNS and CDR2 SASEGT. The CDR3 region is CASSGPYRYSYEQYF. The CDR3 DNA reads as TGTGCCAGCAGTGGCCCCTACAGGTACTCCTACGAGCAGTACTTC.

The V call is TRBV18, the J call TRBJ2-7; D may be TRBD2 (5 bases). V dropped 5 bases and J dropped 5 bases, with 16 bases sitting between them. This CDR3 has 14 residues. Germline CDR1 KGHSH, CDR2 LQKENI. CDR3 in DNA: TGTGCCAGCTCATCGCAAAGAGGGAGCCACGAGCAGTACTTC. It specifies CASSSQRGSHEQYF. The whole variable domain, filled in from reference TRBV18 and TRBJ2-7, reads NAGVMQNPRHLVRRRGQEARLRCSPMKGHSHVYWYRQLPEEGLKFMVYLQKENIIDESGMPKERFSAEFPKEGPSILRIQQVVRGDSAAYFCASSSQRGSHEQYFGPGTRLTVT.

This clonotype has a count of ten or more. The V gene is TRBV29-1, the J gene TRBJ2-1, with no clear D. Germline lookup yields CDR1 SQVTM and CDR2 ANQGSEA. The ends were cut back, 2 bases at V and 8 bases at J, with 7 bases in the middle. This CDR3 is 11 amino acids long. The DNA of the CDR3 is TGCAGCGTTGAAAACAGCCATGAGCAGTTCTTC. It encodes CSVENSHEQFF.

This clonotype occurred many times. The V call is TRBV29-1, the J call TRBJ2-2; no clear D. Germline values: CDR1 SQVTM, CDR2 ANQGSEA. V was pared by 1 base and J by 3 bases, with 3 bases between. The CDR3 spans 12 residues. CDR3 protein: CSVEADTGELFF. CDR3 sequence (DNA): TGCAGCGTTGAAGCGGACACCGGGGAGCTGTTTTTT.

This chain joins TRBV5-1 and TRBJ2-1; D may be TRBD1 (6 bases). Germline-derived CDR1 and CDR2 are SGHRS and YFSETQ. The CDR3 has 11 residues. Trimming left V 4 bases short and J 10 bases short, with 9 bases between. The CDR3 region is CASSTGQEQFF. CDR3 bases: TGCGCCAGCAGCACAGGACAGGAGCAGTTCTTC. Variable domain in full (rest from reference TRBV5-1 and TRBJ2-1): KAGVTQTPRYLIKTRGQQVTLSCSPISGHRSVSWYQQTPGQGLQFLFEYFSETQRNKGNFPGRFSGRQFSNSRSEMNVSTLELGDSALYLCASSTGQEQFFGPGTRLTVL.

This clonotype was detected a few times. The chain recombines TRBV7-6 with TRBJ2-1; D is unclear. The germline V and J ends were trimmed by 1 base and 6 bases, with 10 bases remaining between them. This CDR3 contains 14 residues. Germline-derived CDR1 and CDR2 are SGHVS and FNYEAQ. This chain's CDR3 is CASSLVASINEQFF. The CDR3 nucleotides read TGTGCCAGCAGCTTAGTAGCCTCTATCAATGAGCAGTTCTTC.

This chain uses TRBV28 with TRBJ2-7, with TRBD1 matching over 8 bases. Germline loops: CDR1 MDHEN, CDR2 SYDVKM. The CDR3 contains 13 residues. The V gene end was trimmed by 7 bases and the J gene end by 1 base; junction bases not matched to a gene: 3. CDR3 protein: CASTGGFSYEQYF. CDR3 sequence (DNA): TGTGCCAGCACAGGGGGCTTTTCCTACGAGCAGTACTTC.

This clonotype was recorded a few times. In DNA, the CDR3 is TGTGCCAGCAGTCCTCAAGCGGGTCACAATGAGCAGTTCTTC. This gives the protein CASSPQAGHNEQFF. The chain has TRBV28 and TRBJ2-1; maybe TRBD2 (6 bases). Trimming removed 5 bases at V and 5 bases at J, with 13 bases between. The CDR3 extends over 14 amino acids. Germline-derived CDR1 and CDR2 are MDHEN and SYDVKM.

The count of this clonotype is one. The chain carries TRBV7-9 and TRBJ1-2; 7 nucleotides match TRBD1. V shed 7 bases, J shed 4 bases, and the junction held 15 bases outside the gene matches. CDR1 SEHNR and CDR2 FQNEAQ come from the germline V gene (reference sequence). The CDR3 has 16 amino acids. The CDR3 region is CASNSRDSVMSYGYTF. DNA of the CDR3: TGTGCCAGCAACTCCCGGGACAGTGTCATGTCCTATGGCTACACCTTC.

V is TRBV18 and J is TRBJ2-3, with 8 bases aligning to TRBD1. The trim removed 2 bases at V and 5 bases at J, leaving 6 bases unmatched. The germline CDR1 and CDR2 sequences are KGHSH and LQKENI. This CDR3 spans 15 amino acids. CDR3 sequence: CASSPRTGQGDTQYF. Here the CDR3 DNA reads TGTGCCAGCTCACCAAGGACAGGGCAGGGAGATACGCAGTATTTT. The full variable domain, with the rest looked up from reference TRBV18 and TRBJ2-3, is NAGVMQNPRHLVRRRGQEARLRCSPMKGHSHVYWYRQLPEEGLKFMVYLQKENIIDESGMPKERFSAEFPKEGPSILRIQQVVRGDSAAYFCASSPRTGQGDTQYFGPGTRLTVL.

At least ten counts were recorded for this clonotype. The chain has TRBV29-1 and TRBJ2-7; no definite D call. Germline assignment: CDR1 SQVTM and CDR2 ANQGSEA. Trimming took off 0 bases at V and 2 bases at J, with 5 bases between the two ends. The CDR3 has 12 amino acids. CDR3 coding DNA: TGCAGCGTTGAAGAGGCAGCCTACGAGCAGTACTTC. Amino acids: CSVEEAAYEQYF.

This sequence joins TRBV27 and TRBJ2-2; the D gene is possibly TRBD1 (6 bases). V lost 5 bases and J 1 base, leaving 14 bases between the germline ends. The CDR3 consists of 16 residues. CDR1 is MNHEY and CDR2 is SMNVEV in the germline V gene (reference sequence). This CDR3 is CASSITGTRNTGELFF. The CDR3 bases are TGTGCCAGCAGTATCACCGGGACAAGGAACACCGGGGAGCTGTTTTTT.

V and J are TRBV6-5 and TRBJ1-2; D gene unclear. Germline V gives CDR1 MNHEY, CDR2 SVGAGI. Trimming cost V 2 bases and J 3 bases, with 16 bases left between them. This CDR3 has 16 residues. In DNA form, the CDR3 reads TGTGCCAGCAGTTACCCAATTGTTTCCGGGCACTATGGCTACACCTTC. The encoded protein is CASSYPIVSGHYGYTF.